One and the same sample provided the 30 T cell receptor beta chains below, sequenced in a study of response to subunit inactivated influenza vaccine. From the RT-PCR reads, TCRdb called clonotypes with MiXCR, one entry per CDR3 protein. This table has about 620,000 distinct CDR3 sequences, about 11% appearing once. These sequences were also reported in another study, on T cells expressing NK-cell markers. That source notes: Synthesis of TCR beta cDNA relied on 5'RACE template switching carrying UMIs.

Sequences were derived from PBMCs from blood, sampled on the day of vaccination. The receptors here all came from a man aged 50-60 years who received an inactivated influenza vaccine.

The table lists this clonotype with many counts. For the CDR3, the DNA is TGTGCCAGCAGTTTAGGCGGGTTGCGCTCCTACGAGCAGTACTTC. It translates to CASSLGGLRSYEQYF. The chain joins TRBV12-3 or TRBV12-4 to TRBJ2-7, with D possibly matching TRBD2 (5 bases). The CDR3 extends over 15 amino acids. V shed 1 base and J shed 0 bases, with 10 bases lying between them.

This clonotype was recorded many times. This chain joins TRBV29-1 and TRBJ1-1; no firm D call. V dropped 3 bases and J dropped 0 bases, with 8 bases sitting between them. The V gene's germline CDR1 is SQVTM and CDR2 ANQGSEA. This CDR3 contains 13 residues. CDR3 DNA: TGCAGCGTTGATCGGGCCGTGAACACTGAAGCTTTCTTT. This encodes CSVDRAVNTEAFF.

This chain uses TRBV6-2 or TRBV6-3 with TRBJ2-1, with TRBD2 matching over 9 bases. Germline V lookup: CDR1 MNHEY, CDR2 SVGEGT. CDR3 length: 15 amino acids. V shed 0 bases and J 7 bases; nucleotides not matched to a gene: 4. CDR3 amino acids: CASSYSLAGPNEQFF. DNA for the CDR3: TGTGCCAGCAGTTACTCTCTAGCGGGACCTAATGAGCAGTTCTTC.

This chain uses TRBV5-6 with TRBJ2-7; 8 bases are a match to TRBD2. The junction had 9 bases not matched to a gene; V was cut back by 6 bases and J by 1 base. Germline V gene data show CDR1 as SGHDT and CDR2 as YYEEEE. The CDR3 totals 15 residues. The CDR3 DNA is TGTGCCAGCAACAAACGACTAGCGCTATCCTACGAGCAGTACTTC. It encodes CASNKRLALSYEQYF.

There are many counts of this clonotype. The junction and the germline gene differ at one end; a read error may be behind it. DNA for the CDR3: TGTGCCAGCAGCTTGGACAGAGCTACTGAAGCTTTCTTT. Translating it yields CASSLDRATEAFF. This chain uses TRBV5-1 with TRBJ1-1, with D perhaps TRBD1 (6 bases). Germline loops: CDR1 SGHRS, CDR2 YFSETQ. The CDR3 is 13 amino acids.

The chain is built from TRBV7-2 and TRBJ2-3, with 11 bases lining up with TRBD2. The germline gives CDR1 SGHTA, CDR2 FQGNSA. The length of the CDR3 is 16 residues. J gave up 5 bases and V 5 bases, and 9 bases lay outside the gene matches. The CDR3 region has the DNA TGTGCCAGCAGCCCATTAGCGGGAGGGCCCGAAGATACGCAGTATTTT. Translated: CASSPLAGGPEDTQYF.

V and J are TRBV28 and TRBJ2-6; the D is unclear. Deletions cut 3 bases from V and 0 bases from J, with 21 bases between. Germline-derived CDR1 and CDR2 are MDHEN and SYDVKM. CDR3 length: 20 residues. CDR3 residues: CASSFAYNWDRLSGANVLTF. In nucleotides, the CDR3 is TGTGCCAGCAGTTTTGCCTACAACTGGGATAGGCTCTCTGGGGCCAACGTCCTGACTTTC.

The V call is TRBV7-9, the J call TRBJ1-2, with a weak D call TRBD1 (6 bases). CDR3 size: 12 residues. Trimming stripped 5 bases from V and 5 bases from J, with 9 bases between. Germline lookup yields CDR1 SEHNR and CDR2 FQNEAQ (reference sequence). The CDR3 nucleotides read TGTGCCAGCAGCCCTGGACAGTATGGCTACACCTTC. Amino acids: CASSPGQYGYTF.

A few counts support this clonotype. The V gene is TRBV7-2, the J gene TRBJ2-1; 14 nucleotides agree with TRBD2. V shed 5 bases and J 12 bases; nucleotides not matched to a gene: 6. The CDR3 consists of 14 residues. Germline V gene data show CDR1 as SGHTA and CDR2 as FQGNSA. The DNA of the CDR3 is TGTGCCAGCAGCACGGGACTAGCGGGAGCTTGGCAGTTCTTC. Its protein product is CASSTGLAGAWQFF.

This clonotype showed up just once. The J gene is TRBJ2-5, the V gene TRBV5-1; D is perhaps TRBD2 (6 bases). V was trimmed by 6 bases and J by 4 bases, leaving 22 bases between them. Germline V gene lookup returns CDR1 SGHRS and CDR2 YFSETQ. This CDR3 region has 16 residues. The CDR3 here is CASTLTWRGNRETQYF. The CDR3 region has the DNA TGCGCCAGCACCCTGACCTGGCGGGGAAATAGAGAGACCCAGTACTTC.

This chain joins TRBV5-1 and TRBJ2-2; weak D call: TRBD2 (7 bases). The CDR3 has 18 amino acids. Trimming took off 4 bases at V and 6 bases at J, with 25 bases between the two ends. Germline-derived CDR1 and CDR2 are SGHRS and YFSETQ. Here the CDR3 reads CASSNSPGGEFFPGELFF. The CDR3 nucleotides are TGCGCCAGCAGCAACTCTCCGGGGGGCGAGTTTTTCCCCGGGGAGCTGTTTTTT. Combining the CDR3 with reference TRBV5-1 and TRBJ2-2 gives the whole variable domain KAGVTQTPRYLIKTRGQQVTLSCSPISGHRSVSWYQQTPGQGLQFLFEYFSETQRNKGNFPGRFSGRQFSNSRSEMNVSTLELGDSALYLCASSNSPGGEFFPGELFFGEGSRLTVL.

This clonotype turned up a few times. The chain uses TRBV19 and TRBJ2-7, with TRBD1 as a possible D gene (6 bases). The germline V gene encodes CDR1 LNHDA and CDR2 SQIVND (reference sequence). The CDR3 loop spans 15 amino acids. Trimming cost V 5 bases and J 1 base, with 15 bases left between them. The CDR3 coding sequence is TGTGCCAGTAGTTTCGCCGGGACATCATCCTACGAGCAGTACTTC. It yields the protein CASSFAGTSSYEQYF.

This clonotype has just a few counts. The gene calls are TRBV12-3 or TRBV12-4 and TRBJ2-7; 10 positions agree with TRBD1. The CDR3 loop spans 14 amino acids. Trimming removed 2 bases from V and 7 bases from J; junction bases left unmatched: 5. CDR3 DNA: TGTGCCAGCAGTTTAATGGACAGGGGGAATGAGCAGTACTTC. Translated: CASSLMDRGNEQYF.

There are many counts of this clonotype. V is TRBV15 and J is TRBJ2-3; the match to TRBD2 covers 14 bases. The CDR3 spans 17 residues. V lost 4 bases and J lost 4; bases outside the gene matches: 7. The germline CDR1 and CDR2 sequences are LNHNV and YYDKDF (reference sequence). The CDR3 reads CATSKGLAGAGADTQYF. DNA for the CDR3: TGTGCCACCAGCAAGGGACTAGCGGGGGCCGGAGCAGATACGCAGTATTTT.

The V and J genes are TRBV25-1 and TRBJ1-2, with 8 bases matching TRBD1. The V gene end was trimmed by 5 bases and the J gene end by 8 bases; junction bases not matched to a gene: 10. The CDR3 spans 14 residues. Germline CDR1 is MGHDK and CDR2 is SYGVNS. This chain's CDR3 is CASSFPGQEEGYTF. CDR3 bases: TGTGCCAGCAGTTTTCCGGGACAGGAGGAGGGCTACACCTTC.

J is TRBJ2-1 and V is TRBV28, with 10 nucleotides matching TRBD2. The CDR3 runs to 21 residues. Trimming cost V 5 bases and J 0 bases; bases outside gene matches: 19. Germline lookup yields CDR1 MDHEN and CDR2 SYDVKM. In DNA, the CDR3 is TGTGCCAGCAGTAAAACCTCCCAAAAGGCTAGCGGGAGAAGCTCCTACAATGAGCAGTTCTTC. As protein: CASSKTSQKASGRSSYNEQFF. Complete variable domain (other parts from reference TRBV28 and TRBJ2-1): DVKVTQSSRYLVKRTGEKVFLECVQDMDHENMFWYRQDPGLGLRLIYFSYDVKMKEKGDIPEGYSVSREKKERFSLILESASTNQTSMYLCASSKTSQKASGRSSYNEQFFGPGTRLTVL.

A note on this clonotype: This is likely a read error, given that the CDR3 carries no conserved phenylalanine or tryptophan at its end. This chain connects TRBV12-3 or TRBV12-4 to TRBJ2-7; TRBD2 is a possible D gene (6 bases). Trimming cost V 2 bases and J 2 bases, with 10 bases left between them. This CDR3 is 14 amino acids long. Written as DNA, the CDR3 is TGTGCCAGCAGTTTAAATGGCGGGACCTACGAGCAGTACCTC. Residues: CASSLNGGTYEQYL.

This clonotype was observed at least ten times. The rearrangement joins TRBV4-1 to TRBJ1-1, with a weak D call TRBD1 (5 bases). This CDR3 spans 14 amino acids. Germline CDR1 is MGHRA and CDR2 is YSYEKL. Trimming pared 1 base from V and 7 bases from J, leaving 13 bases between. The CDR3 here is CASSQGTFGFEAFF. The CDR3 DNA reads TGCGCCAGCAGCCAAGGGACATTTGGATTTGAAGCTTTCTTT.

The genes are TRBV10-3 and TRBJ2-7, with 11 bases aligning to TRBD1. After removal of 0 bases from V and 0 bases from J, the junction contained 4 bases not matched to a gene. Looked up from germline, CDR1 is ENHRY and CDR2 is SYGVKD. The CDR3 spans 17 residues. The CDR3 spells CAISESPGTGGSYEQYF. The DNA for the CDR3 is TGTGCCATCAGTGAGTCCCCGGGGACAGGGGGCTCCTACGAGCAGTACTTC.

The table lists this clonotype with a few counts. The chain recombines TRBV5-5 with TRBJ2-5; D perhaps matches TRBD2 (5 bases). Germline CDR1 SGHKS, CDR2 YYEKEE (reference sequence). Trimming shortened V by 7 bases and J by 2 bases, and 15 bases separated the two germline ends. This CDR3 comprises 14 residues. CDR3 nucleotide sequence: TGTGCCAGCGCCGTGTGGACTTCTCAAGAGACCCAGTACTTC. It translates to CASAVWTSQETQYF.

This clonotype was counted a few times. The chain is built from TRBV2 and TRBJ2-2; no reliable D call. Trimming shortened V by 4 bases and J by 6 bases, and 9 bases separated the two germline ends. The CDR3 consists of 13 residues. Germline values: CDR1 SNHLY, CDR2 FYNNEI. The CDR3 region has the DNA TGTGCCAGCAGTGTGGGGTACCCCGGGGAGCTGTTTTTT. As protein: CASSVGYPGELFF.

The chain links TRBV11-2 to TRBJ2-3, with a tentative D call TRBD2 (5 bases). The CDR3 spans 16 residues. V was pared by 5 bases and J by 6 bases, with 21 bases between. From germline, CDR1 is SGHAT and CDR2 FQNNGV. The CDR3: CASSQEDGLPLDTQYF. CDR3 coding DNA: TGTGCCAGCAGCCAGGAGGACGGACTCCCCCTGGATACGCAGTATTTT.

The J gene is TRBJ2-3, the V gene TRBV9, with 7 bases matching TRBD2. Germline values: CDR1 SGDLS, CDR2 YYNGEE. The CDR3 is 16 residues long. V shed 0 bases, J shed 2 bases, and the junction held 6 bases outside the gene matches. DNA of the CDR3: TGTGCCAGCAGCGTAGAGGGTCTAGCGGTCACAGATACGCAGTATTTT. This translates into CASSVEGLAVTDTQYF.

This clonotype was counted at least ten times. This chain links TRBV24-1 with TRBJ2-2; TRBD2 matches at 7 bases. Germline V lookup: CDR1 KGHDR, CDR2 SFDVKD. The CDR3 runs 15 residues. Unmatched junction bases numbered 3, after V lost 3 bases and J lost 3 bases. The CDR3 loop reads CATSDPGGYTGELFF. The CDR3 DNA is TGTGCCACCAGTGATCCCGGGGGGTACACCGGGGAGCTGTTTTTT.

The CDR3 protein is CASSIGTSSPLHF. The CDR3 nucleotides read TGTGCCAGCAGTATCGGGACGAGTTCACCCCTCCACTTT. The chain uses TRBV12-3 or TRBV12-4 and TRBJ1-6; D might be TRBD1 (5 bases). V gave up 5 bases and J gave up 9 bases, with 11 bases separating them. The CDR3 length is 13 residues.

This clonotype was recorded a few times. The chain employs TRBV7-2 and TRBJ1-2; 7 nucleotides agree with TRBD1. The ends lost 5 bases at V and 5 bases at J; junction bases unmatched: 8. Germline CDR1 and CDR2: SGHTA and FQGNSA. CDR3 size: 14 residues. The CDR3: CASSQGTAPYGYTF. The CDR3 DNA is TGTGCCAGCAGCCAAGGGACAGCTCCGTATGGCTACACCTTC.

This clonotype occurred a few times. CDR3 in DNA: TGTGCCAGCACCCTCTACGGGGCCGGGGAGCTGTTTTTT. As protein: CASTLYGAGELFF. V is TRBV7-9 and J is TRBJ2-2; D is possibly TRBD2 (5 bases). Germline CDR1 is SEHNR and CDR2 is FQNEAQ (reference sequence). The V and J ends lost 7 bases and 6 bases respectively, with 12 bases between them. The CDR3 is 13 amino acids.

The chain employs TRBV7-2 and TRBJ2-4, with no clear D. Germline values: CDR1 SGHTA, CDR2 FQGNSA. The V gene lost 5 bases and the J gene lost 0 bases, with 14 bases spanning the gap. This CDR3 comprises 16 residues. The CDR3 spells CASSLRAGLAKNIQYF. The CDR3 region has the DNA TGTGCCAGCAGCCTACGGGCCGGCCTAGCCAAAAACATTCAGTACTTC.

In this sample, this clonotype turned up a few times. V and J are TRBV13 and TRBJ2-1; a possible D gene is TRBD2 (5 bases). Germline CDR1 is PRHDT and CDR2 is FYEKMQ (reference sequence). The CDR3 covers 14 residues. V shed 3 bases and J shed 7 bases, with 13 bases lying between them. This CDR3 is CASSFRGLSNEQFF. CDR3 DNA: TGTGCCAGCAGCTTTCGTGGACTGTCGAATGAGCAGTTCTTC. The full variable domain, in which reference TRBV13 and TRBJ2-1 provide the parts outside the CDR3, is AAGVIQSPRHLIKEKRETATLKCYPIPRHDTVYWYQQGPGQDPQFLISFYEKMQSDKGSIPDRFSAQQFSDYHSELNMSSLELGDSALYFCASSFRGLSNEQFFGPGTRLTVL.

In its sample, this clonotype was seen a few times. The rearrangement joins TRBV6-5 to TRBJ2-5; 7 nucleotides match TRBD1. There are 15 residues in the CDR3. V lost 4 bases to trimming and J lost 2 bases; unmatched junction nucleotides: 7. Germline V gene sequence: CDR1 MNHEY, CDR2 SVGAGI. The CDR3 bases are TGTGCCAGCAGTTTGGGACAGCCCGTTCAAGAGACCCAGTACTTC. This translates into CASSLGQPVQETQYF.